The 22 T cell receptor beta chains below come from one sample, sequenced in a study of blood T cell repertoires in COVID-19 (dated by TCRdb to about 2020). Libraries were constructed by the immunoSEQ multiplex PCR assay. TCRdb took this table from immuneACCESS and kept in-frame rearrangements with V and J called. Such tables lack part of the clones; where checked against another copy, unresolved V genes explain under half of the gap, and the rest is unexplained. This sample is represented by roughly 72,000 clones; roughly 85% of them were singletons. The biggest ten clones account for approximately 46% of the sample. The source material was peripheral blood. The receptors stem from a human donor in a cohort sampled during active COVID-19.

The table lists this clone with a count of one. The rearrangement joins TRBV7-2 to TRBJ2-5; 14 positions agree with TRBD2. The CDR3 covers 17 residues. Germline loops: CDR1 SGHTA, CDR2 FQGNSA. V lost 1 base, J lost 5 bases, and 6 bases stayed unmatched. CDR3 sequence (DNA): TGTGCCAGCAGCTTAGGACTAGCGGGGGGGACACGGGAGACCCAGTACTTC. Amino acid sequence: CASSLGLAGGTRETQYF.

V and J are TRBV7-9 and TRBJ2-7, with D possibly TRBD2 on 5 matching bases. From germline, CDR1 is SEHNR and CDR2 FQNEAQ (reference sequence). Trimming left V 1 base short and J 4 bases short, with 8 bases between. This CDR3 spans 13 amino acids. This chain's CDR3 is CASSLGRGYEQYF. Here the CDR3 DNA reads TGTGCCAGCAGCTTAGGGAGAGGGTACGAGCAGTACTTC.

The chain is built from TRBV9 and TRBJ1-4, with D hard to call. Germline assignment: CDR1 SGDLS and CDR2 YYNGEE. Trimming stripped 0 bases from V and 0 bases from J, with 6 bases between. This CDR3 contains 15 residues. CDR3 nucleotides: TGTGCCAGCAGCGTAGTCCACTCAACTAATGAAAAACTGTTTTTT. This encodes CASSVVHSTNEKLFF.

The gene calls are TRBV9 and TRBJ1-5; the D is unclear. V gave up 4 bases and J gave up 0 bases, with 11 bases separating them. Germline-derived CDR1 and CDR2 are SGDLS and YYNGEE. The length of the CDR3 is 15 residues. The CDR3 region is CASSQIGDSNQPQHF. The CDR3 DNA reads TGTGCCAGCAGCCAGATCGGGGATAGCAATCAGCCCCAGCATTTT. The whole variable domain, filled in from reference TRBV9 and TRBJ1-5, reads DSGVTQTPKHLITATGQRVTLRCSPRSGDLSVYWYQQSLDQGLQFLIQYYNGEERAKGNILERFSAQQFPDLHSELNLSSLELGDSALYFCASSQIGDSNQPQHFGDGTRLSIL.

The chain links TRBV6-5 to TRBJ2-3, with TRBD2 as a possible D gene (5 bases). The CDR3 sequence is 15 residues long. Trimming left V 1 base short and J 0 bases short, with 8 bases between. Per the germline V gene, CDR1 is MNHEY and CDR2 is SVGAGI. CDR3 in DNA: TGTGCCAGCAGTTACTACCGGACTAGCACAGATACGCAGTATTTT. Its protein product is CASSYYRTSTDTQYF.

This clone was seen a single time. The J gene is TRBJ2-7, the V gene TRBV6-5, with D possibly matching TRBD1 (7 bases). This CDR3 region has 14 residues. Trimming stripped 6 bases from V and 3 bases from J, with 15 bases between. The germline V gene encodes CDR1 MNHEY and CDR2 SVGAGI. The CDR3 is CASSYQGGDYEQYF. The CDR3 nucleotides are TGTGCCAGCAGCTATCAGGGGGGTGACTACGAGCAGTACTTC.

The table lists this clone with a few counts. The chain employs TRBV4-2 and TRBJ2-5; 11 nucleotides match TRBD2. The CDR3 is 16 residues long. The J segment lost 1 base and the V segment lost 3 bases, leaving 4 bases of the junction unmatched. CDR1 and CDR2 (germline): LGHNA, YNFKEQ. CDR3 loop: CASSHPSGGIQETQYF. In DNA form, the CDR3 reads TGTGCCAGCAGCCACCCTAGCGGGGGGATCCAAGAGACCCAGTACTTC.

The J gene is TRBJ2-7, the V gene TRBV27, with TRBD1 as a possible D gene (6 bases). Trimming left V 4 bases short and J 1 base short, with 11 bases between. Germline CDR1 MNHEY, CDR2 SMNVEV (reference sequence). The CDR3 is made up of 14 amino acids. DNA for the CDR3: TGTGCCAGCAGTTCCAGGGGAACGTCCTACGAGCAGTACTTC. Encoded protein: CASSSRGTSYEQYF.

The V gene is TRBV18, the J gene TRBJ2-3; weak D call: TRBD2 (6 bases). Trimming took off 3 bases at V and 2 bases at J, with 21 bases between the two ends. This CDR3 region has 18 residues. The V gene's germline CDR1 is KGHSH and CDR2 LQKENI. CDR3 sequence reads: CASSPEGSSVLATDTQYF. Written as DNA, the CDR3 is TGTGCCAGCTCACCGGAGGGGTCTTCGGTGTTAGCCACAGATACGCAGTATTTT.

The chain has TRBV3-1 (or the pseudogene TRBV3-2) and TRBJ1-6; D remains ambiguous. Trimming shortened V by 2 bases and J by 5 bases, and 7 bases separated the two germline ends. The CDR3 runs to 14 residues. CDR1 and CDR2 (germline): LGHDT, YNNKEL (reference sequence). The CDR3 DNA reads TGTGCCAGCAGCCAACGTGCAGATAATTCACCCCTCCACTTT. Amino acid sequence: CASSQRADNSPLHF.

The CDR3 bases are TGCAGCGATCACCGCTGGGACAAATTGGAAGACACCATATATTTT. Its translation: CSDHRWDKLEDTIYF. The rearrangement uses TRBV29-1 and TRBJ1-3, with a tentative D call TRBD1 (6 bases). V was trimmed by 7 bases and J by 8 bases, leaving 24 bases between them. The CDR3 extends over 15 amino acids. The germline V gene has CDR1 SQVTM and CDR2 ANQGSEA.

The J gene is TRBJ2-2, the V gene TRBV5-4; 7 positions match TRBD1. CDR3 size: 13 residues. V shed 4 bases, J shed 6 bases, and the junction held 3 bases outside the gene matches. The germline CDR1 and CDR2 sequences are SGHNT and YYREEE (reference sequence). CDR3 in amino acids: CASSVDRSGELFF. The CDR3 DNA is TGTGCCAGCAGCGTGGACAGGTCCGGGGAGCTGTTTTTT.

CDR3 region: CASSLEGLPQETQYF. In DNA form, the CDR3 reads TGTGCCAGCAGCCTAGAGGGACTACCCCAAGAGACCCAGTACTTC. The chain employs TRBV6-5 and TRBJ2-5, with TRBD2 matching 7 bases. The junction had 8 bases not matched to a gene; V was cut back by 6 bases and J by 1 base. From germline, CDR1 is MNHEY and CDR2 SVGAGI. CDR3 length: 15 residues.

The chain links TRBV27 to TRBJ2-5, with D perhaps TRBD2 (6 bases). Trimming shortened V by 6 bases and J by 5 bases, and 13 bases separated the two germline ends. The length of the CDR3 is 13 residues. Germline lookup yields CDR1 MNHEY and CDR2 SMNVEV (reference sequence). Here the CDR3 DNA reads TGTGCCAGCAGGGGACTGTACGGGGAGACCCAGTACTTC. The encoded protein is CASRGLYGETQYF.

The chain is built from TRBV2 and TRBJ2-3, with 7 bases aligning to TRBD2. Trimming removed 7 bases from V and 6 bases from J; junction bases left unmatched: 10. CDR1 is SNHLY, CDR2 FYNNEI, per germline. The CDR3 has 14 amino acids. CDR3 nucleotide sequence: TGTGCCAGCACCCTTGCGGGAGTGGTCGATACGCAGTATTTT. This sequence encodes CASTLAGVVDTQYF.

This clone turned up a few times. The CDR3 nucleotides are TGTGCCATTAAAGACAGCCTTAATTCACCCCTCCACTTT. Its protein is CAIKDSLNSPLHF. The V call is TRBV10-3, the J call TRBJ1-6; D might be TRBD1 (5 bases). Trimming took 9 bases from V and 6 from J, leaving 12 bases between them. The germline V gene encodes CDR1 ENHRY and CDR2 SYGVKD. The CDR3 spans 13 residues.

The V call is TRBV11-3, the J call TRBJ2-7, with D hard to call. Germline values: CDR1 SGHNT, CDR2 YENEEA. The CDR3 length is 13 residues. Trimming shortened V by 3 bases and J by 0 bases, and 6 bases separated the two germline ends. CDR3 sequence (DNA): TGTGCCAGCAGCTTGTTCTCCTCCTACGAGCAGTACTTC. As protein: CASSLFSSYEQYF.

The J gene is TRBJ2-7, the V gene TRBV25-1; D might be TRBD1 (6 bases). The CDR3 totals 13 residues. Germline V lookup: CDR1 MGHDK, CDR2 SYGVNS. Deletions cut 3 bases from V and 8 bases from J, with 14 bases between. The CDR3 region has the DNA TGTGCCAGCAGTGATCTCCCCCAGGGGCAGCAGTACTTC. It is translated as CASSDLPQGQQYF.

The V and J genes are TRBV19 and TRBJ1-2; no reliable D call. From germline, CDR1 is LNHDA and CDR2 SQIVND (reference sequence). V lost 3 bases, J lost 5 bases, and 22 bases lay in between. The CDR3 has 17 residues. The CDR3 loop is CASSMGLSTGFLYGYTF. In nucleotides, the CDR3 is TGTGCCAGTAGTATGGGTCTTTCCACGGGATTCCTATATGGCTACACCTTC.

The rearrangement uses TRBV11-3 and TRBJ2-1; 11 positions agree with TRBD2. Per germline, CDR1 SGHNT and CDR2 YENEEA. There are 15 residues in the CDR3. V was pared by 5 bases and J by 4 bases, with 4 bases of the junction left unmatched. The CDR3 DNA follows: TGTGCCAGCAGCAAGACTAGCGGGGTTTACAATGAGCAGTTCTTC. Translated, it gives CASSKTSGVYNEQFF.

The chain carries TRBV6-5 and TRBJ2-5, with TRBD1 matching over 7 bases. J lost 6 bases, V lost 2 bases, and 6 bases had no gene match. This CDR3 has 14 residues. Germline CDR1 MNHEY, CDR2 SVGAGI. CDR3 region: CASSYGSGGQTQYF. DNA of the CDR3: TGTGCCAGCAGTTACGGCTCAGGGGGACAGACCCAGTACTTC.

DNA of the CDR3: TGCGCCAGCAGCCAAGATCCCCAGGGAAGGGGTCAGCCCCAGCATTTT. As protein: CASSQDPQGRGQPQHF. The V and J genes are TRBV4-1 and TRBJ1-5; a possible D gene is TRBD1 (5 bases). Germline values: CDR1 MGHRA, CDR2 YSYEKL. Trimming shortened V by 0 bases and J by 6 bases, and 15 bases separated the two germline ends. The CDR3 consists of 16 residues.